Below, 30 T cell receptor beta chains from the same sample are listed, as sequenced in a study of response to subunit inactivated influenza vaccine. A single record per CDR3 protein comes from TCRdb applying MiXCR to the RT-PCR reads. The sample has 550,000 to 800,000 distinct CDR3 sequences; approximately 13% are singletons. The sample was PBMCs from blood, taken 14 days before vaccination. Receptor source: a man aged 45-60 years who received an inactivated influenza vaccine.

In this sample, this clonotype turned up a few times. The gene calls are TRBV11-2 and TRBJ2-3; D is uncertain. Germline V lookup: CDR1 SGHAT, CDR2 FQNNGV. The CDR3 is 15 amino acids. The V and J ends lost 0 bases and 5 bases respectively, with 12 bases between them. CDR3 bases: TGTGCCAGCAGCTTAGACTCCGGTCTCAGAGATACGCAGTATTTT. This gives the protein CASSLDSGLRDTQYF.

This chain connects TRBV9 to TRBJ2-7; D may be TRBD2 (5 bases). V was trimmed by 0 bases and J by 4 bases, leaving 11 bases between them. The V gene's germline CDR1 is SGDLS and CDR2 YYNGEE. The CDR3 contains 14 residues. The CDR3 DNA sequence: TGTGCCAGCAGCGTAGCTGAGGGTGGTTACGAGCAGTACTTC. This sequence encodes CASSVAEGGYEQYF.

This clonotype was seen only a few times. CDR3: CSVILAGGSGANVLTF. The CDR3 coding sequence is TGCAGTGTTATACTAGCGGGAGGGTCTGGGGCCAACGTCCTGACTTTC. The chain recombines TRBV20-1 with TRBJ2-6; 13 bases line up with TRBD2. CDR1 DFQATT and CDR2 SNEGSKA come from the germline V gene (reference sequence). The CDR3 has 16 amino acids. Trimming cost V 7 bases and J 1 base; bases outside gene matches: 4.

This clonotype showed up many times. The chain recombines TRBV24-1 with TRBJ2-1; 12 nucleotides align to TRBD2. There are 17 residues in the CDR3. CDR1 and CDR2 (germline): KGHDR, SFDVKD. Trimming at V came to 3 bases and at J to 2 bases, leaving 4 bases not matched to a gene. The CDR3 spells CATSDRASGRAYNEQFF. CDR3 DNA: TGTGCCACCAGTGATAGGGCTAGCGGGAGGGCCTACAATGAGCAGTTCTTC.

This clonotype was seen repeatedly, ten times or more. CDR3 coding DNA: TGTGCCAGCAGTTGGGCAGGGAACACCGGGGAGCTGTTTTTT. As protein: CASSWAGNTGELFF. This chain joins TRBV12-3 or TRBV12-4 and TRBJ2-2; D is unclear. The V end was cut by 4 bases, the J end by 1 base, with 7 bases between. This CDR3 region has 14 residues.

This clonotype was found a few times. The genes are TRBV5-1 and TRBJ2-2, with TRBD2 matching 8 bases. The V gene's germline CDR1 is SGHRS and CDR2 YFSETQ. V shed 0 bases and J 7 bases; nucleotides not matched to a gene: 11. The CDR3 has 17 residues. CDR3 coding DNA: TGCGCCAGCAGCTTGGCCGGCGGGGGGCGAGTCGTCGGGGAGCTGTTTTTT. Protein: CASSLAGGGRVVGELFF.

This clonotype was observed a few times. The chain recombines TRBV15 with TRBJ1-1, with no clear D. V lost 6 bases and J 5 bases, leaving 16 bases between the germline ends. The CDR3 totals 14 residues. Germline loops: CDR1 LNHNV, CDR2 YYDKDF (reference sequence). This CDR3 reads CATSSPGLWTEAFF. The CDR3 bases are TGTGCCACCAGTAGTCCGGGATTGTGGACTGAAGCTTTCTTT.

This clonotype turned up a few times. CDR3 amino acids: CASSEQTYEQYF. CDR3 nucleotides: TGTGCCAGCAGTGAACAGACCTACGAGCAGTACTTC. The rearrangement uses TRBV6-1 and TRBJ2-7; D is unclear. The CDR3 covers 12 residues. CDR1 is MNHNS, CDR2 SASEGT, per germline. Trimming shortened V by 2 bases and J by 2 bases, and 4 bases separated the two germline ends.

This clonotype came up a few times. The chain joins TRBV28 to TRBJ2-1, with D maybe TRBD2 (6 bases). CDR1 is MDHEN, CDR2 SYDVKM, per germline. CDR3 length: 12 amino acids. V was shortened by 3 bases and J by 9 bases, with 9 bases between the two germline ends. CDR3 in amino acids: CASSLPGAEQFF. The DNA of the CDR3 is TGTGCCAGCAGTTTGCCGGGAGCTGAGCAGTTCTTC. The variable domain in full, with the rest retrieved from reference TRBV28 and TRBJ2-1, is DVKVTQSSRYLVKRTGEKVFLECVQDMDHENMFWYRQDPGLGLRLIYFSYDVKMKEKGDIPEGYSVSREKKERFSLILESASTNQTSMYLCASSLPGAEQFFGPGTRLTVL.

The sample holds a few counts of this clonotype. The chain combines TRBV7-9 with TRBJ1-5; no clear D. The CDR3 totals 12 residues. The V gene's germline CDR1 is SEHNR and CDR2 FQNEAQ (reference sequence). Trimming stripped 1 base from V and 8 bases from J, with 6 bases between. CDR3 loop: CASSLGREPQHF. Here the CDR3 DNA reads TGTGCCAGCAGCTTAGGCCGAGAGCCCCAGCATTTT.

The gene calls are TRBV5-5 and TRBJ1-1; D is uncertain. The CDR3 has 18 residues. The germline V gene has CDR1 SGHKS and CDR2 YYEKEE (reference sequence). V lost 2 bases to trimming and J lost 4 bases, with 24 bases between them. The CDR3 sequence is CASSFRTAVRGFLTEAFF. The CDR3, as DNA: TGTGCCAGCAGCTTTAGGACGGCTGTCCGGGGATTCCTCACTGAAGCTTTCTTT.

In this sample, this clonotype turned up many times. J is TRBJ1-1 and V is TRBV4-2; possibly TRBD1 for D (5 bases). Deletions cut 0 bases from V and 2 bases from J, with 10 bases between. The CDR3 spans 15 residues. Germline assignment: CDR1 LGHNA and CDR2 YNFKEQ. CDR3 bases: TGTGCCAGCAGCCAAGATGGGACGGCAAACACTGAAGCTTTCTTT. It translates to CASSQDGTANTEAFF.

The gene calls are TRBV28 and TRBJ2-1; 10 bases match TRBD2. The CDR3 runs to 17 residues. J gave up 2 bases and V 7 bases, and 11 bases lay outside the gene matches. CDR1 is MDHEN and CDR2 is SYDVKM in the germline V gene. Here the CDR3 DNA reads TGTGCCAGCATCGGGACTAGCGACGCCACCACCTACAATGAGCAGTTCTTC. This encodes CASIGTSDATTYNEQFF.

This clonotype came up many times. V is TRBV5-1 and J is TRBJ2-1; TRBD1 is a possible D gene (5 bases). Trimming removed 6 bases from V and 7 bases from J, with 8 bases in between. This CDR3 is built from 11 residues. Germline-derived CDR1 and CDR2 are SGHRS and YFSETQ. The chain's CDR3 is CASKGDNEQFF. In nucleotides, the CDR3 is TGCGCCAGCAAAGGGGATAATGAGCAGTTCTTC. Full variable domain (rest looked up from reference TRBV5-1 and TRBJ2-1): KAGVTQTPRYLIKTRGQQVTLSCSPISGHRSVSWYQQTPGQGLQFLFEYFSETQRNKGNFPGRFSGRQFSNSRSEMNVSTLELGDSALYLCASKGDNEQFFGPGTRLTVL.

This rearrangement joins TRBV6-1 to TRBJ1-5, with a tentative D call TRBD1 (6 bases). The germline V gene encodes CDR1 MNHNS and CDR2 SASEGT. The CDR3 length is 14 residues. Trimming took off 6 bases at V and 6 bases at J, with 15 bases between the two ends. The DNA of the CDR3 is TGTGCCAGCAGCCCACGGGACATCAGTCAGCCCCAGCATTTT. Amino acids: CASSPRDISQPQHF.

This clonotype was counted at least ten times. The CDR3 protein is CASSQGPSNEKLFF. As DNA, the CDR3 is TGCGCCAGCAGCCAAGGACCTTCAAATGAAAAACTGTTTTTT. The chain combines TRBV4-1 with TRBJ1-4; no clear D gene. The V end lost 1 base, the J end lost 5 bases, and 8 bases lay between the germline ends. The CDR3 has 14 amino acids. Germline CDR1 reads MGHRA; CDR2 reads YSYEKL.

The V and J genes are TRBV20-1 and TRBJ2-5, with TRBD2 as a possible D gene (6 bases). Germline V gene lookup returns CDR1 DFQATT and CDR2 SNEGSKA (reference sequence). The CDR3 covers 14 residues. Trimming removed 1 base at V and 5 bases at J, with 14 bases between. CDR3 sequence: CSARAAGPLETQYF. The CDR3 region has the DNA TGCAGTGCTAGAGCGGCGGGACCGCTGGAGACCCAGTACTTC.

This clonotype was counted a few times. Here the CDR3 DNA reads TGTGCCAGCAGTACTGGACTAGCGGGCGCGAACACCGGGGAGCTGTTTTTT. Translating it yields CASSTGLAGANTGELFF. The V and J genes are TRBV5-6 and TRBJ2-2, with 11 positions matching TRBD2. The CDR3 consists of 17 residues. CDR1 and CDR2 from the germline V gene are SGHDT and YYEEEE. With 5 bases clipped from V and 0 bases from J, the junction kept 6 bases outside the gene matches.

This clonotype occurred many times. The chain combines TRBV2 with TRBJ2-1; 7 bases agree with TRBD1. The length of the CDR3 is 13 residues. Losses at the gene ends were 6 bases for V and 9 bases for J; bases not matched to a gene: 8. The V gene's germline CDR1 is SNHLY and CDR2 FYNNEI. CDR3 DNA: TGTGCCAGCAGGGACAGGTGGGTGGGTGAGCAGTTCTTC. Translated: CASRDRWVGEQFF. The full variable domain, completed using reference TRBV2 and TRBJ2-1, is EPEVTQTPSHQVTQMGQEVILRCVPISNHLYFYWYRQILGQKVEFLVSFYNNEISEKSEIFDDQFSVERPDGSNFTLKIRSTKLEDSAMYFCASRDRWVGEQFFGPGTRLTVL.

The chain has TRBV5-1 and TRBJ2-5, with D possibly being TRBD1 or TRBD2 (6 bases each). V was shortened by 0 bases and J by 3 bases, with 12 bases between the two germline ends. The CDR3 runs 15 residues. The germline V gene has CDR1 SGHRS and CDR2 YFSETQ. The CDR3 DNA follows: TGCGCCAGCAGCTTGGAAAGGGGGACTGAAGAGACCCAGTACTTC. This codes for CASSLERGTEETQYF.

This clonotype occurred many times. This chain links TRBV20-1 with TRBJ2-7, with D possibly being TRBD1 (6 bases). There are 13 residues in the CDR3. V lost 6 bases and J 2 bases, leaving 14 bases between the germline ends. CDR1 is DFQATT and CDR2 is SNEGSKA in the germline V gene (reference sequence). The CDR3 sequence: CSAPGKGAYEQYF. The DNA of the CDR3 is TGCAGTGCACCCGGGAAGGGGGCCTACGAGCAGTACTTC.

This clonotype was counted a few times. The chain carries TRBV2 and TRBJ2-3; 9 bases match TRBD1. The germline V gene encodes CDR1 SNHLY and CDR2 FYNNEI. The CDR3 totals 13 residues. The junction had 7 bases not matched to a gene; V was cut back by 8 bases and J by 7 bases. The CDR3 is CASVGQGTNTQYF. CDR3 in DNA: TGTGCCAGCGTTGGACAGGGGACGAATACGCAGTATTTT.

This clonotype was detected only a few times. The V gene is TRBV5-1, the J gene TRBJ2-2, with TRBD1 identical over 7 bases. The CDR3 runs 17 residues. CDR1 and CDR2 (germline): SGHRS, YFSETQ. V dropped 5 bases and J dropped 4; count of bases not matched to a gene: 14. The CDR3, as DNA: TGCGCCAGCAGTCATCAAGGGGGCGCGGCGGGCACCGGGGAGCTGTTTTTT. Amino acid sequence: CASSHQGGAAGTGELFF.

This clonotype occurred a few times. The chain carries TRBV12-3 or TRBV12-4 and TRBJ2-3; D not resolved. Trimming removed 6 bases at V and 0 bases at J, with 13 bases between. The CDR3 is made up of 15 amino acids. As DNA, the CDR3 is TGTGCCAGCAGGCAAGACGGAACTAGCACAGATACGCAGTATTTT. This codes for CASRQDGTSTDTQYF.

The genes are TRBV12-3 or TRBV12-4 and TRBJ2-1; 12 nucleotides line up with TRBD2. With 4 bases clipped from V and 7 bases from J, the junction kept 8 bases outside the gene matches. CDR3 size: 16 residues. The DNA of the CDR3 is TGTGCCAGCAGTTCGAGACTAGCGGGGGTTCGGAATGAGCAGTTCTTC. It encodes CASSSRLAGVRNEQFF.

This clonotype was seen repeatedly, ten times or more. The rearrangement joins TRBV2 to TRBJ2-5, with TRBD2 matching 10 bases. The CDR3 totals 15 residues. Per the germline V gene, CDR1 is SNHLY and CDR2 is FYNNEI. V lost 5 bases to trimming and J lost 1 base; unmatched junction nucleotides: 4. In DNA form, the CDR3 reads TGTGCCAGCAGTCCCGGACTAGCGGCCCAAGAGACCCAGTACTTC. Encoded protein: CASSPGLAAQETQYF.

Comments on this clonotype: At one end the junction does not follow the germline gene, possibly because of a read error. The genes are TRBV7-9 and TRBJ1-6; a weak D match, TRBD1 (6 bases). Germline CDR1 reads SEHNR; CDR2 reads FQNEAQ (reference sequence). The CDR3 has 15 amino acids. CDR3 loop: CASSLSGQRGSPLYF. The CDR3 nucleotides read TGTGCCAGCAGCTTATCCGGACAGAGGGGTTCACCCCTCTACTTT.

The CDR3 region has the DNA TGTGCCAGCAGCGGGCCGGGGGCCGGGGAGCTGTTTTTT. Its protein product is CASSGPGAGELFF. The rearrangement uses TRBV3-1 and TRBJ2-2, with D maybe TRBD2 (6 bases). The germline CDR1 and CDR2 sequences are LGHDT and YNNKEL (reference sequence). The CDR3 extends over 13 amino acids. Deletions cut 5 bases from V and 6 bases from J, with 10 bases between.

This clonotype has only a few counts. This sequence joins TRBV7-8 and TRBJ1-5; 10 nucleotides line up with TRBD1. Trimming cost V 6 bases and J 4 bases; bases outside gene matches: 3. CDR1 and CDR2 (germline): SGHVS, FQNEAQ. The CDR3 runs 14 residues. The CDR3 nucleotides are TGTGCCAGCAGACCGGGACAGGGGAATCAGCCCCAGCATTTT. This encodes CASRPGQGNQPQHF.

There are a few counts of this clonotype. The V and J genes are TRBV28 and TRBJ2-7; 9 bases line up with TRBD2. The length of the CDR3 is 15 residues. Per the germline V gene, CDR1 is MDHEN and CDR2 is SYDVKM. J gave up 7 bases and V 3 bases, and 10 bases lay outside the gene matches. The CDR3 DNA reads as TGTGCCAGCAGTTTCCGACTAGCGGCGCCGGGGGAGCAGTACTTC. Its protein is CASSFRLAAPGEQYF.